Shown below are 23 T cell receptor beta chains from a single sample sequenced in a study of CD8 T cells in ankylosing spondylitis. TCRdb reprocessed the 5' RACE reads with MiXCR, giving one entry per CDR3 protein. The sample includes a few hundred thousand distinct CDR3 sequences, approximately 24% of them seen just once. The sample consisted of blood, either unsorted or a sorted T cell fraction (not recorded which). The source is a male donor with ankylosing spondylitis or in good health (not recorded which).

This clonotype was counted between two and nine times. The chain employs TRBV2 and TRBJ2-3; D is perhaps TRBD2 (7 bases). The V gene's germline CDR1 is SNHLY and CDR2 FYNNEI. The ends were cut back, 7 bases at V and 6 bases at J, with 14 bases in the middle. The CDR3 contains 13 residues. The CDR3 DNA is TGTGCCAGCATAAAACGGGGGGCGGATACGCAGTATTTT. Protein: CASIKRGADTQYF.

A few counts support this clonotype. V is TRBV7-2 and J is TRBJ1-4; D is uncertain. Germline CDR1 is SGHTA and CDR2 is FQGNSA. V shed 5 bases and J shed 8 bases, with 18 bases lying between them. CDR3 length: 15 residues. In nucleotides, the CDR3 is TGTGCCAGCAGCGTTGACACTTCTGCCGGGGAAAAACTGTTTTTT. Amino acid sequence: CASSVDTSAGEKLFF.

The gene calls are TRBV20-1 and TRBJ1-1; 9 bases align to TRBD1. Germline CDR1 and CDR2: DFQATT and SNEGSKA (reference sequence). V gave up 5 bases and J gave up 3 bases; unmatched junction bases: 7. The CDR3 is 14 residues long. The CDR3 region has the DNA TGCAGTGCTCGGGAGGGACAGGGAGACACTGAAGCTTTCTTT. It specifies CSAREGQGDTEAFF.

The chain couples TRBV10-3 to TRBJ1-3, with 7 positions matching TRBD1. Per germline, CDR1 ENHRY and CDR2 SYGVKD. Trimming cost V 3 bases and J 3 bases; bases outside gene matches: 8. The length of the CDR3 is 16 residues. CDR3 amino acids: CAISDRPGQVGNTIYF. CDR3 in DNA: TGTGCCATCAGTGATCGCCCCGGACAGGTTGGAAACACCATATATTTT.

This clonotype came up many times. The chain has TRBV5-5 and TRBJ2-2, with 8 nucleotides matching TRBD2. Trimming took 0 bases from V and 6 from J; bases not matched to a gene: 4. The CDR3 has 15 residues. Per the germline V gene, CDR1 is SGHKS and CDR2 is YYEKEE (reference sequence). As DNA, the CDR3 is TGTGCCAGCAGCTTGGCGAGCGGGGGAGCCGGGGAGCTGTTTTTT. It encodes CASSLASGGAGELFF. Using reference TRBV5-5 and TRBJ2-2 for the parts outside the CDR3, the full variable domain is DAGVTQSPTHLIKTRGQQVTLRCSPISGHKSVSWYQQVLGQGPQFIFQYYEKEERGRGNFPDRFSARQFPNYSSELNVNALLLGDSALYLCASSLASGGAGELFFGEGSRLTVL.

This chain joins TRBV2 and TRBJ2-1; D possibly corresponds to TRBD2 (6 bases). Trimming pared 5 bases from V and 8 bases from J, leaving 19 bases between. Germline values: CDR1 SNHLY, CDR2 FYNNEI. CDR3 length: 15 residues. The CDR3 protein is CASSLRDFLGDEQFF. DNA of the CDR3: TGTGCCAGCAGTCTACGGGACTTCCTGGGGGATGAGCAGTTCTTC.

This clonotype was seen many times. This chain connects TRBV7-8 to TRBJ2-2; maybe TRBD1 (6 bases). CDR3 length equals 15 residues. Germline CDR1 reads SGHVS; CDR2 reads FQNEAQ. The V gene lost 1 base and the J gene lost 3 bases, with 9 bases spanning the gap. The CDR3 region is CASSLVQGDTGELFF. Written as DNA, the CDR3 is TGTGCCAGCAGCTTAGTACAGGGCGACACCGGGGAGCTGTTTTTT.

The chain employs TRBV20-1 and TRBJ2-5, with D possibly matching TRBD2 (5 bases). The germline V gene encodes CDR1 DFQATT and CDR2 SNEGSKA (reference sequence). The ends were cut back, 1 base at V and 1 base at J, with 7 bases in the middle. This CDR3 region has 13 residues. In DNA form, the CDR3 reads TGCAGTGCTAGAGCCGGACTCCAAGAGACCCAGTACTTC. The encoded protein is CSARAGLQETQYF.

The chain employs TRBV20-1 and TRBJ2-7; D may be TRBD2 (5 bases). Germline V gene data show CDR1 as DFQATT and CDR2 as SNEGSKA (reference sequence). Trimming stripped 1 base from V and 2 bases from J, with 9 bases between. The CDR3 spans 13 residues. CDR3 DNA: TGCAGTGCTAGAGTCGAGGGTACCTACGAGCAGTACTTC. Encoded protein: CSARVEGTYEQYF.

The rearrangement joins TRBV29-1 to TRBJ2-1, with 9 bases fitting TRBD1. This CDR3 has 13 amino acids. The V segment lost 2 bases and the J segment 15 bases; nucleotides outside the gene matches: 11. Germline V gene lookup returns CDR1 SQVTM and CDR2 ANQGSEA. DNA of the CDR3: TGCAGCGTTGAAAGGGTGACAGGGGGGGATTGGTTCTTC. It codes for CSVERVTGGDWFF.

The chain joins TRBV6-1 to TRBJ1-5; D not certain. Trimming cost V 3 bases and J 6 bases, with 9 bases left between them. The germline V gene has CDR1 MNHNS and CDR2 SASEGT. The CDR3 is 13 amino acids. The CDR3 reads CASSESGFQPQHF. The DNA for the CDR3 is TGTGCCAGCAGTGAGTCGGGATTTCAGCCCCAGCATTTT.

In its sample, this clonotype was seen a few times. The V and J genes are TRBV12-3 or TRBV12-4 and TRBJ2-7, with 10 positions matching TRBD1. The junction had 0 bases not matched to a gene; V was cut back by 8 bases and J by 5 bases. The CDR3 runs 11 residues. CDR3 sequence: CASGTGDEQYF. The CDR3 region has the DNA TGTGCCAGCGGGACAGGGGACGAGCAGTACTTC.

The V gene is TRBV29-1, the J gene TRBJ2-3; 7 bases agree with TRBD1. With V trimmed by 5 bases and J by 1 base, 6 bases remained unmatched. This CDR3 spans 14 amino acids. The V gene's germline CDR1 is SQVTM and CDR2 ANQGSEA. The chain's CDR3 is CSVRQGRGTDTQYF. As DNA, the CDR3 is TGCAGCGTTCGACAGGGTCGGGGCACAGATACGCAGTATTTT.

There are many counts of this clonotype. The CDR3 loop reads CASSGAYNEQFF. CDR3 in DNA: TGTGCTAGTAGCGGCGCCTACAATGAGCAGTTCTTC. The V call is TRBV12-5, the J call TRBJ2-1; tentative D call: TRBD2 (5 bases). Looked up from germline, CDR1 is LGHNT and CDR2 is FRNRAP. CDR3 size: 12 residues. Trimming cost V 8 bases and J 2 bases, with 7 bases left between them.

The chain has TRBV3-1 and TRBJ1-1; tentative D call: TRBD1 (5 bases). Germline V gene lookup returns CDR1 LGHDT and CDR2 YNNKEL (reference sequence). The CDR3 covers 13 residues. With 2 bases removed from V and 3 bases from J, the gap between germline ends came to 7 bases. For the CDR3, the DNA is TGTGCCAGCAGCCAACGAGGGGACACTGAAGCTTTCTTT. It specifies CASSQRGDTEAFF.

The rearrangement links TRBV7-3 to TRBJ2-5, with 7 bases identical to TRBD1. Trimming cost V 5 bases and J 3 bases; bases outside gene matches: 3. Germline CDR1 is SGHTA and CDR2 is FQGTGA. This CDR3 region has 13 residues. CDR3 in amino acids: CASSEDREETQYF. The CDR3 DNA is TGTGCCAGCAGCGAAGACAGGGAAGAGACCCAGTACTTC.

This clonotype was observed many times. The chain joins TRBV5-1 to TRBJ2-3; tentative D call: TRBD1 (5 bases). CDR3 size: 15 residues. Germline V lookup: CDR1 SGHRS, CDR2 YFSETQ. V lost 4 bases, J lost 6 bases, and 18 bases lay in between. CDR3 nucleotide sequence: TGCGCCAGCAGCCCGGACATAGCAAGGGCGGATACGCAGTATTTT. It codes for CASSPDIARADTQYF. Full variable domain (outside the CDR3, taken from reference TRBV5-1 and TRBJ2-3): KAGVTQTPRYLIKTRGQQVTLSCSPISGHRSVSWYQQTPGQGLQFLFEYFSETQRNKGNFPGRFSGRQFSNSRSEMNVSTLELGDSALYLCASSPDIARADTQYFGPGTRLTVL.

Many counts were recorded for this clonotype. The CDR3 loop reads CASGSAQGIYEQFF. In DNA, the CDR3 is TGCGCCAGCGGTAGCGCGCAGGGAATCTATGAGCAGTTCTTC. The rearrangement links TRBV10-2 to TRBJ2-1; D possibly uses TRBD1 or TRBD2 (5 bases each). This CDR3 is built from 14 residues. The germline V and J ends were trimmed by 8 bases and 8 bases, with 19 bases remaining between them. Per germline, CDR1 WSHSY and CDR2 SAAADI.

This clonotype was seen repeatedly, ten times or more. The V and J genes are TRBV28 and TRBJ2-3; 12 bases are shared with TRBD2. Germline-derived CDR1 and CDR2 are MDHEN and SYDVKM. The CDR3 loop spans 17 amino acids. With 5 bases clipped from V and 3 bases from J, the junction kept 9 bases outside the gene matches. The CDR3 region is CASSPPSSGGVTDTQYF. The DNA of the CDR3 is TGTGCCAGCAGTCCCCCCTCTAGCGGGGGGGTGACAGATACGCAGTATTTT. The whole variable domain, filled in from reference TRBV28 and TRBJ2-3, reads DVKVTQSSRYLVKRTGEKVFLECVQDMDHENMFWYRQDPGLGLRLIYFSYDVKMKEKGDIPEGYSVSREKKERFSLILESASTNQTSMYLCASSPPSSGGVTDTQYFGPGTRLTVL.

In this sample, this clonotype turned up many times. CDR3 in DNA: TGTGCAACTAATTCTCCGGGACTAGCTGTCACCGGGGAGCTGTTTTTT. This translates into CATNSPGLAVTGELFF. The rearrangement joins TRBV7-9 to TRBJ2-2; TRBD2 matches at 9 bases. The germline V gene has CDR1 SEHNR and CDR2 FQNEAQ (reference sequence). The CDR3 has 16 amino acids.

The genes are TRBV5-1 and TRBJ2-3, with a possible D match to TRBD2 (6 bases). The CDR3 is 16 amino acids. Germline assignment: CDR1 SGHRS and CDR2 YFSETQ. V shed 0 bases and J shed 0 bases, with 11 bases lying between them. The CDR3 DNA is TGCGCCAGCAGCTTGGGGCTAGCGAAGAGCACAGATACGCAGTATTTT. This translates into CASSLGLAKSTDTQYF.

The J gene is TRBJ2-7, the V gene TRBV20-1, with 10 positions matching TRBD1. CDR1 and CDR2 (germline): DFQATT, SNEGSKA (reference sequence). CDR3 length: 13 residues. V was pared by 3 bases and J by 6 bases, with 5 bases of the junction left unmatched. Here the CDR3 DNA reads TGCAGTGCTAGGGGACAGGGGTTTTCCGAGCAGTACTTC. Residues: CSARGQGFSEQYF.

V is TRBV28 and J is TRBJ2-1, with D perhaps given as TRBD1 or TRBD2 (5 bases each). CDR3 length: 13 amino acids. Trimming pared 10 bases from V and 3 bases from J, leaving 13 bases between. From germline, CDR1 is MDHEN and CDR2 SYDVKM. The CDR3 region has the DNA TGTGCCACCACCGGGGCACACTACAATGAGCAGTTCTTC. It encodes CATTGAHYNEQFF.